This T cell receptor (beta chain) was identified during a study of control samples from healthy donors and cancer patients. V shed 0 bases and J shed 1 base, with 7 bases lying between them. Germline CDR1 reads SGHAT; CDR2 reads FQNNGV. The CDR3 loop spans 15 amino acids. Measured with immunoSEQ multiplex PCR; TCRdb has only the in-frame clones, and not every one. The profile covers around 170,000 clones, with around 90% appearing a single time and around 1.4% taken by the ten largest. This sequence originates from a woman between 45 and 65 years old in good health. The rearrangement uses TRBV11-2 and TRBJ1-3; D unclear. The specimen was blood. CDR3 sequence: CASSLDKQSGNTIYF. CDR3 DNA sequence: TGTGCCAGCAGCTTAGATAAGCAATCTGGAAACACCATATATTTT.